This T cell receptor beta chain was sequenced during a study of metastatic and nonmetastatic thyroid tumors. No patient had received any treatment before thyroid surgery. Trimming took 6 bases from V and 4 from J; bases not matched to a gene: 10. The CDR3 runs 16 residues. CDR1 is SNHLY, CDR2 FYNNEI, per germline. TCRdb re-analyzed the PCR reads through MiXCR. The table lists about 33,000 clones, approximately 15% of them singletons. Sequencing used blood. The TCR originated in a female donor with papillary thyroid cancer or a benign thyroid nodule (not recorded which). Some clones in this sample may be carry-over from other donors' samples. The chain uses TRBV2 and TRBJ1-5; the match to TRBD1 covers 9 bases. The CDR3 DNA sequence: TGTGCCAGCAGAGCAACAGGGGGCCTAGGTAATCAGCCCCAGCATTTT. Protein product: CASRATGGLGNQPQHF.